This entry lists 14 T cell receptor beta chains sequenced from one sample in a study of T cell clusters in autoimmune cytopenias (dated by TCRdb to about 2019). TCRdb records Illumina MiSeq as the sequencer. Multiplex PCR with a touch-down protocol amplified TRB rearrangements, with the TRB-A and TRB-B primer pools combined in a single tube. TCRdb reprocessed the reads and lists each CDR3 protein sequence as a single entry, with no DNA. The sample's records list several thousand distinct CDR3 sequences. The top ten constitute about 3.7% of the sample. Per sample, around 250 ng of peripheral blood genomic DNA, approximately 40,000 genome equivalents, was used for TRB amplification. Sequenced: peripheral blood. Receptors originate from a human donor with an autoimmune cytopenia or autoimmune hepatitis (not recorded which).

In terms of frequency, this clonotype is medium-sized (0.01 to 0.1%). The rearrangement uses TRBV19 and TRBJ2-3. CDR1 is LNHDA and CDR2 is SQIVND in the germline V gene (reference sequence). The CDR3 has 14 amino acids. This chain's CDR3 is CASSIIPDTDTQYF.

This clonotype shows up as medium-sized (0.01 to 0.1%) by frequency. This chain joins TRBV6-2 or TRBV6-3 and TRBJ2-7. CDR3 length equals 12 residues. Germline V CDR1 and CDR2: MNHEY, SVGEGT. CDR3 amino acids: CASGLSIYEQYF.

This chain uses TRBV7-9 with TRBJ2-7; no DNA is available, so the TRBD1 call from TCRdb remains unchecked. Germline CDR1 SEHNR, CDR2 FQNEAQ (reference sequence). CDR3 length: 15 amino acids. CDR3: CASSSPTRGSYEQYF. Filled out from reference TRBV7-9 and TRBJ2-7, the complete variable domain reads DTGVSQNPRHKITKRGQNVTFRCDPISEHNRLYWYRQTLGQGPEFLTYFQNEAQLEKSRLLSDRFSAERPKGSFSTLEIQRTEQGDSAMYLCASSSPTRGSYEQYFGPGTRLTVT.

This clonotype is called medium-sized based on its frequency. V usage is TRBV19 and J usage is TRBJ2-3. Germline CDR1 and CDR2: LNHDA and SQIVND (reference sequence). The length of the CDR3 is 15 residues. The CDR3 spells CASSTGRGYTDTQYF.

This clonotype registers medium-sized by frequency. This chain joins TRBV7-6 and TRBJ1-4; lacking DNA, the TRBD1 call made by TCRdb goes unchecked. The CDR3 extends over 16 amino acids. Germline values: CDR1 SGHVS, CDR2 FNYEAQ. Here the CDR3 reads CASSLDEPGPHEKLFF. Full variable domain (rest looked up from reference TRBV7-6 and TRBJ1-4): GAGVSQSPRYKVTKRGQDVALRCDPISGHVSLYWYRQALGQGPEFLTYFNYEAQQDKSGLPNDRFSAERPEGSISTLTIQRTEQRDSAMYRCASSLDEPGPHEKLFFGSGTQLSVL.

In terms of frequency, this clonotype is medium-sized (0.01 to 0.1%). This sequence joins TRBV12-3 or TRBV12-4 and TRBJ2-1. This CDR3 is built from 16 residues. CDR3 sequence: CASSLAPGIGYNEQFF.

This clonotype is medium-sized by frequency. CDR3 protein: CASSLGPSSYEQYF. V usage is TRBV5-6 and J usage is TRBJ2-7. The CDR3 has 14 residues. CDR1 and CDR2 from the germline V gene are SGHDT and YYEEEE.

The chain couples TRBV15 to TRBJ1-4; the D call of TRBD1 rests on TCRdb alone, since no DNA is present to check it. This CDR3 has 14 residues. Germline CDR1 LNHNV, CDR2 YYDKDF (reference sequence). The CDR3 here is CATSYGALGEKLFF.

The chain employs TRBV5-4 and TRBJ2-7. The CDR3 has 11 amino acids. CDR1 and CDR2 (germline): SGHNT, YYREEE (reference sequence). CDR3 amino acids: CASSFHGEQYF.

CDR3 sequence: CATSEGDYNPEQFF. The chain links TRBV24-1 to TRBJ2-1; TCRdb's D call, TRBD2, is unchecked because there is no DNA. The CDR3 runs to 14 residues. Germline assignment: CDR1 KGHDR and CDR2 SFDVKD.

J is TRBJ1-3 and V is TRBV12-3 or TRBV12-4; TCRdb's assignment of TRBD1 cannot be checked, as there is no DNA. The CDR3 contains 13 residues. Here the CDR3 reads CASKGVSGNTIYF.

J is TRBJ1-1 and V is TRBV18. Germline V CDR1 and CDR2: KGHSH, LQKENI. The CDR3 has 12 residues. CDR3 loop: CASSTMNTEAFF. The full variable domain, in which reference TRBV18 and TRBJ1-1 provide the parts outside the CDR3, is NAGVMQNPRHLVRRRGQEARLRCSPMKGHSHVYWYRQLPEEGLKFMVYLQKENIIDESGMPKERFSAEFPKEGPSILRIQQVVRGDSAAYFCASSTMNTEAFFGQGTRLTVV.

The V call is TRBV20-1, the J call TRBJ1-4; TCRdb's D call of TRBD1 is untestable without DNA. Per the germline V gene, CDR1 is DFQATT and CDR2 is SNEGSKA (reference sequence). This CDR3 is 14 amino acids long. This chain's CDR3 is CSARDPGQGLKLFF.

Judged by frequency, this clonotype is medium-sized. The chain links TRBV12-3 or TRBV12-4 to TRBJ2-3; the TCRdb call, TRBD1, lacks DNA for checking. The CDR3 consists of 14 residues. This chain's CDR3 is CASSLRGGTDTQYF.